The subject of this entry is one T cell receptor beta chain. Its antigen is unidentified. The second PCR ran roughly 7 to 12 cycles with a sample-barcoded 5' primer and J-beta primers. Via MiXCR, TCRdb re-called the 5' RACE reads, giving one row per CDR3 protein. Among 800,000 or so distinct CDR3 sequences listed, roughly 25% were seen once. This sample was taken from a study of blood T cells in healthy people across ages. Study-wide results and caveats: As age increased, TCR beta diversity per million T cells fell in a roughly linear fashion.

These data are also associated with another study on T cells of mothers and their children. That report adds: Nine systemically healthy Caucasian donors: three mothers, six children. cDNA synthesis used all extracted RNA, 1.5 ug per 15 ul. The study obtained over 8.5 million TCR beta CDR3 reads per mother and around 2.7 million per child.

The receptor's source is a boy younger than 18 in good health. Material: blood.

CDR3 sequence (DNA): TGTGCCAGCAGCCAAGTTGGGATAACTAGCACTTCTTACGAGCAGTACTTC. Residues: CASSQVGITSTSYEQYF. This chain connects TRBV3-1 to TRBJ2-1, with a tentative D call TRBD2 (6 bases). With the DNA end fitting TRBJ2-7 better, the J assignment may be wrong. The CDR3 has 17 amino acids. Germline values: CDR1 LGHDT, CDR2 YNNKEL (reference sequence).